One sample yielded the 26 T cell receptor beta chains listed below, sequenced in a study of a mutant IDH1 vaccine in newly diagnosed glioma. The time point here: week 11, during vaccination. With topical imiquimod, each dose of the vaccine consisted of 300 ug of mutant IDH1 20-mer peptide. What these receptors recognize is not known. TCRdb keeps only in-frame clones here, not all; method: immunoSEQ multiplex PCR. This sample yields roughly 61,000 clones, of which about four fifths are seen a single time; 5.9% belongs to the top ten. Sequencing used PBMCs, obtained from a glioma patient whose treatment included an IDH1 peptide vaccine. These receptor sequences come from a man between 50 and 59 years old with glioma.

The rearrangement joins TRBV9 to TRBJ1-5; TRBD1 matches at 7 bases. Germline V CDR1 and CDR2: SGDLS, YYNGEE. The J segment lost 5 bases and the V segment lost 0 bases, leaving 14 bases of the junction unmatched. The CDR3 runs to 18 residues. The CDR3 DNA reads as TGTGCCAGCAGCGTAGACCCCCCGACAGGGTTTAGAGATCAGCCCCAGCATTTT. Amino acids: CASSVDPPTGFRDQPQHF.

The CDR3 region is CASSSPGQGAYQPQHF. In nucleotides, the CDR3 is TGTGCCAGCAGTTCCCCGGGACAGGGGGCTTATCAGCCCCAGCATTTT. This chain uses TRBV28 with TRBJ1-5, with 12 positions matching TRBD1. CDR1 and CDR2 from the germline V gene are MDHEN and SYDVKM. The V gene end was trimmed by 4 bases and the J gene end by 5 bases; junction bases not matched to a gene: 6. The CDR3 totals 16 residues.

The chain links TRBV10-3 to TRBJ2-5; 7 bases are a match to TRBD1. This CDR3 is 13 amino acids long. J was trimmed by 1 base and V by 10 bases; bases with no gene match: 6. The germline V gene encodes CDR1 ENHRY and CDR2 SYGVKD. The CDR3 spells CATRQGLQETQYF. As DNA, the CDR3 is TGTGCCACCAGACAGGGCCTCCAAGAGACCCAGTACTTC.

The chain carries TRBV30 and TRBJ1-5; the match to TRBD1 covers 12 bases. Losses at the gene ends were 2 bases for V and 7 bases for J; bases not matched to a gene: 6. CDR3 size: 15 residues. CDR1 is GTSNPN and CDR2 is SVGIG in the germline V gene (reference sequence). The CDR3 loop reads CAWSPGTGGRQPQHF. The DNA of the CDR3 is TGTGCCTGGAGTCCCGGGACAGGGGGCCGGCAGCCCCAGCATTTT.

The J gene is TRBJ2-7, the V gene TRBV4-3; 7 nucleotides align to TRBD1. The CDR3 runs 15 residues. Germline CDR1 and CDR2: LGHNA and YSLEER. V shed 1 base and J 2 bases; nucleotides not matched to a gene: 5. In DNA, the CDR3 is TGCGCCAGCAGCCAAGGATCCCAGGGGGCCTACGAGCAGTACTTC. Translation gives CASSQGSQGAYEQYF.

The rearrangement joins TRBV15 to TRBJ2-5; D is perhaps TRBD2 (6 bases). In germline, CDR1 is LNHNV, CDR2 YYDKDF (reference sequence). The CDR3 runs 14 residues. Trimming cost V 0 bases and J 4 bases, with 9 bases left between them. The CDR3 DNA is TGTGCCACCAGCAGAGATCGGGGGACAGAGACCCAGTACTTC. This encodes CATSRDRGTETQYF.

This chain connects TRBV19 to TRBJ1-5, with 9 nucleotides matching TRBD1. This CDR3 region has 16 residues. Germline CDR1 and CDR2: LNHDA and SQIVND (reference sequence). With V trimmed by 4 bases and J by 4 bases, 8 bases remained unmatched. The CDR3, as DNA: TGTGCCAGTAGTACTGGGGGGGACAGGGAAAATCAGCCCCAGCATTTT. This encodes CASSTGGDRENQPQHF.

The CDR3 region is CAIPSRGWEETQYF. CDR3 DNA sequence: TGTGCCATCCCCTCAAGGGGTTGGGAAGAGACCCAGTACTTC. The V call is TRBV2, the J call TRBJ2-5; D perhaps matches TRBD1 (5 bases). V was shortened by 10 bases and J by 3 bases, with 18 bases between the two germline ends. Germline assignment: CDR1 SNHLY and CDR2 FYNNEI. The length of the CDR3 is 14 residues.

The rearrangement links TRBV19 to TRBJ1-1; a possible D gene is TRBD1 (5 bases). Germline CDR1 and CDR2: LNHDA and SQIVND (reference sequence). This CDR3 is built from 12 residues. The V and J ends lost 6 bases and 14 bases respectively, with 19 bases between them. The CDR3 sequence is CASSDRGLLIFF. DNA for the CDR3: TGTGCCAGTAGCGACCGGGGGTTATTAATCTTCTTT.

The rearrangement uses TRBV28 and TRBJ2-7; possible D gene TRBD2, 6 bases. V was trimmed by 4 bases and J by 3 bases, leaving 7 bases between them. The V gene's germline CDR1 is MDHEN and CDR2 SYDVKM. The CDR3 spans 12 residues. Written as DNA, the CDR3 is TGTGCCAGCAGTTCCGGGAGCTACGAGCAGTACTTC. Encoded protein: CASSSGSYEQYF.

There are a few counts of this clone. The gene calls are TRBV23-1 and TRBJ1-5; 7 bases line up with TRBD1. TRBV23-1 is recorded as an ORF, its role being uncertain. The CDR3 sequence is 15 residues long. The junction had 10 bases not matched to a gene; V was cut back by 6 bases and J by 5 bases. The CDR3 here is CASRKTGRGDQPQHF. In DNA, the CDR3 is TGCGCCAGCAGAAAGACAGGGCGGGGGGATCAGCCCCAGCATTTT.

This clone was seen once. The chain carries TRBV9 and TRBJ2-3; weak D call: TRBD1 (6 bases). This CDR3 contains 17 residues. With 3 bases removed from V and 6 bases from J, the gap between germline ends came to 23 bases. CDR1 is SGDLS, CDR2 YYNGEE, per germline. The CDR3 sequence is CASSDRSPGQGTDTQYF. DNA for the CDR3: TGTGCCAGCAGCGACCGCTCACCGGGACAAGGGACGGATACGCAGTATTTT.

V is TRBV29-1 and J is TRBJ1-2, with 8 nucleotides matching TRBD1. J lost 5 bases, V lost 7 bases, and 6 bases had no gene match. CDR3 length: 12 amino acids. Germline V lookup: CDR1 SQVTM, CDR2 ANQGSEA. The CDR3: CSGGQGAYGYTF. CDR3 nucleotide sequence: TGCAGCGGAGGACAGGGCGCATATGGCTACACCTTC. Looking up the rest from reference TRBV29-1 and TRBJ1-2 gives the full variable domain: SAVISQKPSRDICQRGTSLTIQCQVDSQVTMMFWYRQQPGQSLTLIATANQGSEATYESGFVIDKFPISRPNLTFSTLTVSNMSPEDSSIYLCSGGQGAYGYTFGSGTRLTVV.

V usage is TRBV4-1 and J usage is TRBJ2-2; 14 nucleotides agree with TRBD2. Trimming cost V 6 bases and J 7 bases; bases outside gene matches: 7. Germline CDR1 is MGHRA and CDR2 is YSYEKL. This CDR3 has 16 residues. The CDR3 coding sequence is TGCGCCAGCAGTCGGACTAGCGGGGGGTACTTCGGGGAGCTGTTTTTT. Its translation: CASSRTSGGYFGELFF.

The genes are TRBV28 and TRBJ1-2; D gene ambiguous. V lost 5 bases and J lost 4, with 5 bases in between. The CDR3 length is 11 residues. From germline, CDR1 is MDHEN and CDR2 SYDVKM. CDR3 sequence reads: CASSSVYGYTF. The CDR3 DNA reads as TGTGCCAGCAGTAGTGTCTATGGCTACACCTTC.

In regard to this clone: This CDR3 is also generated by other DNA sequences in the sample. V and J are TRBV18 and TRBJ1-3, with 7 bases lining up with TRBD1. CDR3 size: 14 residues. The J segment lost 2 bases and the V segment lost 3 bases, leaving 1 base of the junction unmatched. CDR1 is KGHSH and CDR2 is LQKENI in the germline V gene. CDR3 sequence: CASSPDRAGNTIYF. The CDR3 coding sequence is TGTGCCAGCTCACCCGACAGGGCTGGAAACACCATATATTTT. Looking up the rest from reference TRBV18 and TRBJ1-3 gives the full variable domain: NAGVMQNPRHLVRRRGQEARLRCSPMKGHSHVYWYRQLPEEGLKFMVYLQKENIIDESGMPKERFSAEFPKEGPSILRIQQVVRGDSAAYFCASSPDRAGNTIYFGEGSWLTVV.

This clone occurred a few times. The CDR3 reads CASSKDRVIAEAFF. CDR3 nucleotides: TGTGCCAGTAGTAAAGACAGGGTCATAGCGGAAGCTTTCTTT. The chain employs TRBV19 and TRBJ1-1, with 7 positions matching TRBD1. Trimming removed 4 bases from V and 8 bases from J; junction bases left unmatched: 10. CDR1 and CDR2 (germline): LNHDA, SQIVND (reference sequence). The CDR3 spans 14 residues.

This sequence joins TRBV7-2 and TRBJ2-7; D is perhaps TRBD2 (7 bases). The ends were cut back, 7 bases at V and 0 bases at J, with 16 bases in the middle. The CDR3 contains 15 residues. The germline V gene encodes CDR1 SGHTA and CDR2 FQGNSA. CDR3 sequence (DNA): TGTGCCAGCAACCAAGGACTAGGGGGCTCCTACGAGCAGTACTTC. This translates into CASNQGLGGSYEQYF.

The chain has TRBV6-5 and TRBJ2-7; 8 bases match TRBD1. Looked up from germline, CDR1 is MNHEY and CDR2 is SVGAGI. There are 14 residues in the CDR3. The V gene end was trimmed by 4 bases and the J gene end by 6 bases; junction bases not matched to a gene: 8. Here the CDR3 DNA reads TGTGCCAGCAGTTTACAACAGGGGGTGGGCGAGCAGTACTTC. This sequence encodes CASSLQQGVGEQYF.

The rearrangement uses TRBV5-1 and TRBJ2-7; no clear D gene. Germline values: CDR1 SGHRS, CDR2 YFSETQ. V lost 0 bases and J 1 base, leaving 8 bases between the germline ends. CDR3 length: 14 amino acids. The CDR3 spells CASSLDTASYEQYF. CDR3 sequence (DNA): TGCGCCAGCAGCTTGGACACGGCTTCCTACGAGCAGTACTTC.

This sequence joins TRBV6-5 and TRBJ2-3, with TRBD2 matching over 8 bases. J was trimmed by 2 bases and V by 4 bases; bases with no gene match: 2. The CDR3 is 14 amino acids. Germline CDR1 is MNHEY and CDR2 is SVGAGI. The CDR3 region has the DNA TGTGCCAGCAGTTCGGGAGGGGTCACAGATACGCAGTATTTT. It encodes CASSSGGVTDTQYF.

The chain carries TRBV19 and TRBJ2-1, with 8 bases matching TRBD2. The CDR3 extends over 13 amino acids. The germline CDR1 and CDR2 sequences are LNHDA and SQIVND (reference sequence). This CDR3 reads CAAGASSYNEQFF. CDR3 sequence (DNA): TGTGCAGCGGGGGCGAGCTCCTACAATGAGCAGTTCTTC.

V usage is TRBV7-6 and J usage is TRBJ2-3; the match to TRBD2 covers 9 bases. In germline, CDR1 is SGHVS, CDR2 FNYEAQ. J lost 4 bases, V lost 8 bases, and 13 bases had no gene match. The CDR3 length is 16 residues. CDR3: CASGGKRGARPDTQYF. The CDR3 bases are TGTGCCAGCGGGGGGAAGCGGGGGGCCCGGCCAGATACGCAGTATTTT.

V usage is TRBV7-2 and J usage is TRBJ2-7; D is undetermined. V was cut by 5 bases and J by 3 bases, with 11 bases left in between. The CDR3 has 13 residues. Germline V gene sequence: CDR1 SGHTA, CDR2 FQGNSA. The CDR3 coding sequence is TGTGCCAGCAGCCGCCCGGCCCACTACGAGCAGTACTTC. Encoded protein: CASSRPAHYEQYF.

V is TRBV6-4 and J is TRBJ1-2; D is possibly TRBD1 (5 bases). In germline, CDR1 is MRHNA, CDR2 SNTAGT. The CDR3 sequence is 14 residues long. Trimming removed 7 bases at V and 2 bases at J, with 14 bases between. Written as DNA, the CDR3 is TGTGCCAGCAAGAGGGACGCTGGGAACTATGGCTACACCTTC. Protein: CASKRDAGNYGYTF.

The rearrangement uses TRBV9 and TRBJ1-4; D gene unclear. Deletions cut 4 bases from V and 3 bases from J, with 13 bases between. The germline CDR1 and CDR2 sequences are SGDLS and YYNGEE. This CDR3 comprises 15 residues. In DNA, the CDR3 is TGTGCCAGCAGCCCCCGATCGAGTTCTAATGAAAAACTGTTTTTT. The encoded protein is CASSPRSSSNEKLFF.